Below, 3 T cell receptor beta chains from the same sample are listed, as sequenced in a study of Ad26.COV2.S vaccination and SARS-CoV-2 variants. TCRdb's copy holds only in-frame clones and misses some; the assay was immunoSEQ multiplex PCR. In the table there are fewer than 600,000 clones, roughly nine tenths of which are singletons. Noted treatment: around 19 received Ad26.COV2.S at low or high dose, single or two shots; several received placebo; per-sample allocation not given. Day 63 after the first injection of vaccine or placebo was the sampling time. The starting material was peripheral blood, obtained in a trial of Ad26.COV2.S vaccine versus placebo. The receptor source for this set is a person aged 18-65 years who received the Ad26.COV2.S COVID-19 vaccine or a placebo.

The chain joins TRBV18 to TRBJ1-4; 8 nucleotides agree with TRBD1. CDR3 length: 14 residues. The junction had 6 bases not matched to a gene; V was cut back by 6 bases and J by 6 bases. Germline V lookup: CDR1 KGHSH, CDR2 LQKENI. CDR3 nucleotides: TGTGCCAGCTCCCCGCCGGGACAGGATGAAAAACTGTTTTTT. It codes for CASSPPGQDEKLFF.

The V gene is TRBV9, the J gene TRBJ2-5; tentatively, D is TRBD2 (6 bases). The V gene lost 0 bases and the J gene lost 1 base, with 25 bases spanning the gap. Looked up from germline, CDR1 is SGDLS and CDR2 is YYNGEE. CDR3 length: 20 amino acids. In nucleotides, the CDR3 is TGTGCCAGCAGCGTAGATTCAAGTTACGTCGGTAGCGGCCTCCAAGAGACCCAGTACTTC. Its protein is CASSVDSSYVGSGLQETQYF.

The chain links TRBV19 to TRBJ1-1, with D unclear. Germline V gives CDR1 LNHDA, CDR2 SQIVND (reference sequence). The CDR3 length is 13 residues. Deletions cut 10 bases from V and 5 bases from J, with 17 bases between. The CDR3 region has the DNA TGTGCCACCTCGCGAGGGCTACCGACTGAAGCTTTCTTT. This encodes CATSRGLPTEAFF.